This entry concerns a single T cell receptor beta chain. Its antigen remains unknown. This could be a read error, since a much larger clone is one nucleotide away. This is likely a read error, given that the CDR3 carries no conserved phenylalanine or tryptophan at its end. No cell sorting was done before RNA was extracted from the tissue. Chemotherapy-naive patients with new lung cancer underwent thoracic surgery in China, August–November 2014. The data belong to a study of tumor and adjacent non-tumor tissue in lung cancer. Study details: Patients were aged 31 to 76, 9 to 10 men and about five women, stage I to III.

TCRbeta libraries were built with three rounds of nested PCR, modified from ARM-PCR. Using its own MiXCR run on the multiplex PCR reads, TCRdb lists one record per CDR3 protein. This sample has roughly 93,000 distinct CDR3 sequences, with approximately 70% found just once. Notes on the study in general: TCR diversity was significantly greater in tumor than normal lung tissue. Normal lung showed higher cumulative top 100 clone frequency than tumor.

V lost 2 bases and J lost 9; bases outside the gene matches: 13. Germline V gene data show CDR1 as DFQATT and CDR2 as SNEGSKA (reference sequence). This CDR3 region has 15 residues. The chain joins TRBV20-1 to TRBJ2-1, with 7 bases fitting TRBD2. Sequencing was carried out using lung tumor tissue. This sequence originates from a man in his fifties or sixties with non-small cell lung cancer. For the CDR3, the DNA is TGCAGTGCTAGATGGGGTACTAGCGTGGGTGGTGAGCAGTTCTTA. Encoded protein: CSARWGTSVGGEQFL.